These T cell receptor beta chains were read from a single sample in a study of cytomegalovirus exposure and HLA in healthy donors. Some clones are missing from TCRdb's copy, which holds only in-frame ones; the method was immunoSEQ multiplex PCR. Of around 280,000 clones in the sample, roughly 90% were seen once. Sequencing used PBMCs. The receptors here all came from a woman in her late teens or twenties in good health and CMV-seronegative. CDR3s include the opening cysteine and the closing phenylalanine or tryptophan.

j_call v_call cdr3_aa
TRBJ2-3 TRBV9 CASSVEASSTDTQYF
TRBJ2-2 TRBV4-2 CASHSKSAGGNPGELFF
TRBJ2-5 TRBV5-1 CASTPSDRGATQETQYF
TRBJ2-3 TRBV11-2 CASSLLAGTDTQYF
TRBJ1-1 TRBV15 CATSRGQTDTEAFF
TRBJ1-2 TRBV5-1 CASSFSQAYGYTF
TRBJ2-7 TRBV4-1 CASSHDGPGGYEQYF
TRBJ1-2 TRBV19 CATKSQGANYGYTF
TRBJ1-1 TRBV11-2 CASSLALGTRTEAFF
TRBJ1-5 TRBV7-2 CASSSYSSPQHF
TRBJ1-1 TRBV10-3 CAISERGVGAFF
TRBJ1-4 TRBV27 CASSGTAFNEKLFF
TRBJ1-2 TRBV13 CASSSNRGGYTF
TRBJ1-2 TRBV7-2 CASSLEGHGYTF
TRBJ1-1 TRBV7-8 CASSLPKGQGNTEAFF
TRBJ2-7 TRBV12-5 CASGPSDRSGEQYF
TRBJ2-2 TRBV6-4 CASSDNGGGAAGELFF
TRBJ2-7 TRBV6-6 CASSYDFYEQYF
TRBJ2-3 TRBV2 CASKRSGGAADTQYF
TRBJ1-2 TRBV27 CASSLMGTYGYTF
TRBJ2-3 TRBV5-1 CASSLGYFTDTQYF
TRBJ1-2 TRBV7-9 CSSSSPRVVDYGYTF
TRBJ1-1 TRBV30 CAWSVLTGSFNTEAFF
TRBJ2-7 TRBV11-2 CASTDQGGLNEQYF
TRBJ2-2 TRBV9 CASSVGHRDTGELFF
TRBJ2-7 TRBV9 CASSAGTGGIGEQYF
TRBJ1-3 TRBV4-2 CASSQVIQGASGNTIYF
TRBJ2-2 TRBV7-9 CASSPTLDFGSGGTGELFF
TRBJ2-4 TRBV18 CASSPPAVAKNIQYF
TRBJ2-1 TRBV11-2 CASTSAGATYNEQFF
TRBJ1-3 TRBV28 CASSFGVSGNTIYF
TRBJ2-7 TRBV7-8 CASRYRGSYEQYF
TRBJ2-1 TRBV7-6 CASSSGLRNEQFF
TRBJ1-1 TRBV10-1 CASSESPGKSNTEAFF
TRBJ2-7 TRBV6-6 CASSYSFRDRTYEQYF
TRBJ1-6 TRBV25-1 CASSDLGASNSPLHF
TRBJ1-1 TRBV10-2 CALGTHREGYSEAFF
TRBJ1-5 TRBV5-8 CASSQNQPQHF
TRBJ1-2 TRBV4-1 CASSPPGVNYGYTF
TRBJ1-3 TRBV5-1 CASSLKQGTPSGNAIYF
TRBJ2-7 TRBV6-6 CASSYPEAYEQYF
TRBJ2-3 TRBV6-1 CASRNQGASTDTQYF
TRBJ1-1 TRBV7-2 CASSLRGNTEAFF
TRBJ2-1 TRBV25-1 CASSEGTSAYNEQFF
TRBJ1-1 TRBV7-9 CASSLIRGHDTEAFF
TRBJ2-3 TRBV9 CASSVLGTDTQYF
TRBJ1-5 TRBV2 CASSESLSGGQPQHF
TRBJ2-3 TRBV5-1 CASSLGGGEWDTQYF
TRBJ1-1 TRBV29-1 CSVEGRANTEAFF
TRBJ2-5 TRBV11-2 CASSSSGGPYQETQYF
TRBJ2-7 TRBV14 CASSLAGGASYEQYF
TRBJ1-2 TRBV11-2 CASSARDRANYGYTF
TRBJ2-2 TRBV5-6 CASSRVGGDTGELFF